Described below is a single T cell receptor (beta chain) sequence and its context. Its antigen is not identified. The data were taken from a study of blood T cells in healthy people across ages. Overall study findings and caveats: Across the age range, TCR beta diversity per million T cells fell in a roughly linear way. The study lacked donor CMV status, which possibly confounded expanded clonotype changes.

The V gene's germline CDR1 is KGHDR and CDR2 SFDVKD. The V gene lost 1 base and the J gene lost 4 bases, with 3 bases spanning the gap. CDR3 length equals 12 residues. Alongside a J-beta primer mix, a sample-barcoded 5' primer served in a second PCR lasting about 7 to 11 cycles. Every sample returned 3 million or more CDR3-containing paired-end reads. From the 5' RACE reads, TCRdb called clonotypes with MiXCR, one entry per CDR3 protein. The table lists around 1,000,000 distinct CDR3 sequences, almost 25% of them singletons. A further study also used this sample, focusing on T cells of mothers and their children.

The material sequenced was blood. This sequence originates from a girl aged 2 to 9 in good health. The rearrangement uses TRBV24-1 and TRBJ1-1, with D unclear. The CDR3 here is CATSDFGTEAFF. CDR3 in DNA: TGTGCCACCAGTGATTTTGGCACTGAAGCTTTCTTT.